This record looks at one TCR beta chain sequence and its context. This entry is derived from a study of glioma-infiltrating T cells after dendritic cell vaccination. Time point indicated: after dendritic cell vaccination, including at tumor progression/relapse. Trimming cost V 6 bases and J 5 bases, with 8 bases left between them. There are 11 residues in the CDR3. Germline lookup yields CDR1 SGHDT and CDR2 YYEEEE. The assay was immunoSEQ multiplex PCR, and TCRdb's table has in-frame clones only and misses some. The table has some 90,000 clones, about 81% seen once. The receptor's source is a human donor with glioblastoma. V usage is TRBV5-6 and J usage is TRBJ2-5; D not resolved. The sample consisted of blood, taken after dendritic cell vaccination. In DNA form, the CDR3 reads TGTGCCAGCACCTTACGGGAGACCCAGTACTTC. It translates to CASTLRETQYF.